The clone carrying this T cell receptor beta chain has just a few counts. Its antigen is not identified. This entry is derived from a study of response to subunit inactivated influenza vaccine. Overall study results and limits: The authors offered the suggestion that each seasonal influenza vaccination recruits few new T cells.

Each CDR3 protein is one row after TCRdb ran MiXCR on the RT-PCR reads. The sample lists 450,000 to 700,000 distinct CDR3 sequences, roughly 15% seen once, with more than 9.5% in the top ten. Germline assignment: CDR1 MNHEY and CDR2 SMNVEV (reference sequence). V lost 7 bases and J lost 2; bases outside the gene matches: 9. There are 15 residues in the CDR3. The J gene is TRBJ2-3, the V gene TRBV27; TRBD1 agrees at 7 bases. This TCR was sampled from a man aged 45 to 65 who received an inactivated influenza vaccine. The material was PBMCs from blood, obtained less than 13 days after vaccination. The CDR3 sequence is CASTRTGDPTDTQYF. Here the CDR3 DNA reads TGTGCCAGCACCCGAACAGGGGACCCCACAGATACGCAGTATTTT.